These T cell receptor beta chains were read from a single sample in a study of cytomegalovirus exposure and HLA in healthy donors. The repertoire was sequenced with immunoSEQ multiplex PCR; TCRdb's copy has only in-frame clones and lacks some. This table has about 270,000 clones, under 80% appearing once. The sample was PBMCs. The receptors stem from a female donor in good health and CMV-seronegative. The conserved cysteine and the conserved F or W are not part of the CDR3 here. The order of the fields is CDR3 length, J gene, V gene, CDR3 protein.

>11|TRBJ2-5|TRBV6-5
ASRQTTQETQY
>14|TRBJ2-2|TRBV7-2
ASSRTGLVNTGELF
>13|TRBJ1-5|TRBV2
ASSRDSFINQPQH
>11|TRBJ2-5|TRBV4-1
ASSQGGGETQY
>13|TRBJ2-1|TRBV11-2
ASSLDLASYNEQF
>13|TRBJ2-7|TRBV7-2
ASSPGLARSYEQY
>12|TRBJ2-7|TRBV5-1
ASSLFTGAYEQY
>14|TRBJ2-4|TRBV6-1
ASSERTSGSLNIQY
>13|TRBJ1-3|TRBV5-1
ASREGASSGNTIY
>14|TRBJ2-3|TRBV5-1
ASSLRGTGGADTQY
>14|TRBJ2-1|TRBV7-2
ASSLGGLAVYNEQF
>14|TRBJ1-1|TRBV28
ASRLGQGVRWEEAF
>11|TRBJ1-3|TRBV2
ASTAGLANTIY
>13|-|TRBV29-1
SVEIGTTSSYEQY
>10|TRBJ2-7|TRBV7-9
SSSQATYEQY
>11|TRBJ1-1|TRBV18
ASSPRADIEAF
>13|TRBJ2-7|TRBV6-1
ASSEPRTGTTRQY
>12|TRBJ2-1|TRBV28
ASSLAASYNEQF
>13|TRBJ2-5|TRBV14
ASSQLAGTQETQY
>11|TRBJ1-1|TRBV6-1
ANKEGKNTEAF
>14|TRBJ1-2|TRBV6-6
ASSYPRLDRGDGYT
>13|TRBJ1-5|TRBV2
ASTGARYSNQPQH
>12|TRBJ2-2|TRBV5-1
ASRLAGGAGELF
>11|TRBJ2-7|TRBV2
ASDPGQAYEQY
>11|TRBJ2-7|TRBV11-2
ASSWRGLNSVH
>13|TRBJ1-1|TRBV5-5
ASSPPGMGNTEAF
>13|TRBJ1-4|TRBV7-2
ASSLVWPGQEKLF
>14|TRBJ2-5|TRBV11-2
ASSPGTSGPQETQY
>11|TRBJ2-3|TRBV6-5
ASSPGGADTQY
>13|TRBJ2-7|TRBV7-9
ASSPTSTRLYEQY
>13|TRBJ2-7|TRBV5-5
ASSLEGGNAYEQY
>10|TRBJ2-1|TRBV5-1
ASSLETSTKF
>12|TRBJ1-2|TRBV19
ASWEGSINYGYT
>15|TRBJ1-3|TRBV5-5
ASSLAAGGVSGNTIY
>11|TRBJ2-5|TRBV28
ASSHRVRETQY
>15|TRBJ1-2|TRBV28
ASSFGGRRTTNYGYT
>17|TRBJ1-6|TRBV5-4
ASSSSIYSPSGWNSPLH
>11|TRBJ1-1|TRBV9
ASREIGGTEAF
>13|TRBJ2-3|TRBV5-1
ASSALTGRTDTQY
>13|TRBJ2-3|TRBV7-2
ASSLRGREPDTQY
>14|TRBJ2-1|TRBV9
ASNTIGMGSYNEQF
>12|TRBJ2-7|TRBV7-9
ASSLDGTDYEQY
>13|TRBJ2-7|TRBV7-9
ASSLALTSAPAQY
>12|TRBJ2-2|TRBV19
ASSKGVGTGELF
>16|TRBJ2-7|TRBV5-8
ASSSGLAGAPGWFEQY
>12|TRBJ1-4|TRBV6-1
ASRWTGVNEKLF
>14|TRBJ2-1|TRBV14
ASSQVASGRHNEQF
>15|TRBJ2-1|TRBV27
ASRAGLAGLHIDEQF
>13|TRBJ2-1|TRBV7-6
ASSPLAGVQDEQF
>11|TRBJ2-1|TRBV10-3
ASNRVRFDEQF
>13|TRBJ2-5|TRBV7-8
ASRLGKREMETQY
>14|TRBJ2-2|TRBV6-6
ASSFLAAKNTGELF
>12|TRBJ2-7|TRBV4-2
ASSQTGGPYEQY
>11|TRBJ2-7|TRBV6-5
ASSVTGYYEQY
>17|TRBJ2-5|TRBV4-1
ASSQGVSSGRPWEETQY
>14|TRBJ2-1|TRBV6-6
ASSSDRERGNNEQF